What follows are 6 T cell receptor beta chains derived from one specimen sequenced in a study of blood T cell repertoires in COVID-19. Profiling relied on immunoSEQ multiplex PCR, and the TCRdb table lists in-frame clones only, not all of them. The sample contains about 87,000 clones, 75% of which appear only once. Material for sequencing was peripheral blood. The source of these receptors is a woman in her 50s with acute or convalescent COVID-19.

This chain links TRBV28 with TRBJ2-6; TRBD2 is a possible D gene (7 bases). Germline values: CDR1 MDHEN, CDR2 SYDVKM. The CDR3 length is 18 residues. The ends were cut back, 6 bases at V and 2 bases at J, with 20 bases in the middle. DNA of the CDR3: TGTGCCAGCAGCCCGCAGGCCTGGGGGGGCCCTGGGGCCAACGTCCTGACTTTC. Its translation: CASSPQAWGGPGANVLTF. Supplemented by reference TRBV28 and TRBJ2-6, the full variable domain reads DVKVTQSSRYLVKRTGEKVFLECVQDMDHENMFWYRQDPGLGLRLIYFSYDVKMKEKGDIPEGYSVSREKKERFSLILESASTNQTSMYLCASSPQAWGGPGANVLTFGAGSRLTVL.

The rearrangement uses TRBV27 and TRBJ1-1; D unresolved. Germline-derived CDR1 and CDR2 are MNHEY and SMNVEV (reference sequence). The CDR3 runs 14 residues. The germline V and J ends were trimmed by 8 bases and 6 bases, with 19 bases remaining between them. CDR3: CASGRGDWVAEAFF. In DNA form, the CDR3 reads TGTGCCAGCGGCCGAGGTGACTGGGTAGCTGAAGCTTTCTTT.

The chain combines TRBV3-1 (or the pseudogene TRBV3-2) with TRBJ1-3; no firm D call. The CDR3 is 14 amino acids. V was shortened by 8 bases and J by 0 bases, with 11 bases between the two germline ends. The V gene's germline CDR1 is LGHDT and CDR2 YNNKEL (reference sequence). This chain's CDR3 is CASASLGSGNTIYF. DNA for the CDR3: TGTGCCAGCGCCTCCCTCGGCTCTGGAAACACCATATATTTT.

This clone was found once. Possible read error: a much larger clone is one base away. The chain combines TRBV28 with TRBJ1-5; no firm D call. Trimming pared 4 bases from V and 0 bases from J, leaving 4 bases between. The CDR3 covers 13 residues. Germline V gives CDR1 MDHEN, CDR2 SYDVKM. This CDR3 is CASSSNSNQPQHF. CDR3 in DNA: TGTGCCAGCAGTTCCAATAGCAATCAGCCCCAGCATTTT.

The chain is built from TRBV28 and TRBJ1-4; 7 nucleotides align to TRBD1. This CDR3 has 14 amino acids. J was trimmed by 3 bases and V by 4 bases; bases with no gene match: 2. CDR1 and CDR2 (germline): MDHEN, SYDVKM. CDR3 residues: CASSYGTANEKLFF. CDR3 coding DNA: TGTGCCAGCAGTTACGGGACAGCTAATGAAAAACTGTTTTTT. The full variable domain, in which reference TRBV28 and TRBJ1-4 provide the parts outside the CDR3, is DVKVTQSSRYLVKRTGEKVFLECVQDMDHENMFWYRQDPGLGLRLIYFSYDVKMKEKGDIPEGYSVSREKKERFSLILESASTNQTSMYLCASSYGTANEKLFFGSGTQLSVL.

This clone was counted between two and nine times. The chain links TRBV5-6 to TRBJ1-2; D unresolved. Trimming left V 0 bases short and J 2 bases short, with 8 bases between. From germline, CDR1 is SGHDT and CDR2 YYEEEE. The length of the CDR3 is 14 residues. CDR3 DNA: TGTGCCAGCAGCTTGGCTCCTGAGAACTATGGCTACACCTTC. This codes for CASSLAPENYGYTF.